This T cell receptor beta chain was sequenced during a study of T-cell memory formation after mild COVID-19. Study-level information: Among the donors, TCR clusters were largely specific to each donor. Study findings and constraints: While clones contracting from day 15 to 85 were balanced between CD4 and CD8, later expanders leaned CD4+. Second-wave clones with a day 37 peak had unconfirmed SARS-CoV-2 specificity.

Per germline, CDR1 LNHNV and CDR2 YYDKDF (reference sequence). V lost 0 bases to trimming and J lost 3 bases, with 10 bases between them. CDR3 length equals 15 residues. Only a few counts were recorded for this clonotype. Its antigen remains unidentified. Researchers used 5'RACE with constant-segment primers to make TCR alpha and TCR beta cDNA libraries that carry sample barcodes and UMIs. TCRdb recomputed calls from the 5' RACE reads with MiXCR, one row per CDR3 protein. The top ten hold over 10% of the sample, which has 410,000 or so distinct CDR3 sequences, 23% seen once. The chain combines TRBV15 with TRBJ2-3; a weak D match, TRBD2 (6 bases). The clonotype comes from an adult woman who had mild COVID-19 (a few samples of this study predate the infection). Cell type and time point are not known. The specimen was PBMCs or a T cell subset sorted from them (not recorded which). CDR3 in DNA: TGTGCCACCAGCAGAGATTCGAGCGGGACAGATACGCAGTATTTT. Amino acid sequence: CATSRDSSGTDTQYF.